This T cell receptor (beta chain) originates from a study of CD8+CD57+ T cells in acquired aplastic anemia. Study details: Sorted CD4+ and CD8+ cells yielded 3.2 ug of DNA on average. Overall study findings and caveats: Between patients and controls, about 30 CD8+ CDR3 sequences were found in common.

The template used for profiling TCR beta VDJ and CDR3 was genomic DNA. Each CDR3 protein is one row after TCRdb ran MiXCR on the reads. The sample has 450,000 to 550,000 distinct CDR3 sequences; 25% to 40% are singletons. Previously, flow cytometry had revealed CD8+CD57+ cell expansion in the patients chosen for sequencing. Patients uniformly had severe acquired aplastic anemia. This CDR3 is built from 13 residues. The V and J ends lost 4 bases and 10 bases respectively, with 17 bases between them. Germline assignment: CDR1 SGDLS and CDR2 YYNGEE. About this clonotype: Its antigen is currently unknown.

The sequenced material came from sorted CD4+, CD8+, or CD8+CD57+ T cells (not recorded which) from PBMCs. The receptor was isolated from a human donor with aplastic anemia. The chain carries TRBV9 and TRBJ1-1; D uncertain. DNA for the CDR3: TGTGCCAGCAGCCCGCAGACGAAGCTTGGAGCTTTCTTT. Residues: CASSPQTKLGAFF.